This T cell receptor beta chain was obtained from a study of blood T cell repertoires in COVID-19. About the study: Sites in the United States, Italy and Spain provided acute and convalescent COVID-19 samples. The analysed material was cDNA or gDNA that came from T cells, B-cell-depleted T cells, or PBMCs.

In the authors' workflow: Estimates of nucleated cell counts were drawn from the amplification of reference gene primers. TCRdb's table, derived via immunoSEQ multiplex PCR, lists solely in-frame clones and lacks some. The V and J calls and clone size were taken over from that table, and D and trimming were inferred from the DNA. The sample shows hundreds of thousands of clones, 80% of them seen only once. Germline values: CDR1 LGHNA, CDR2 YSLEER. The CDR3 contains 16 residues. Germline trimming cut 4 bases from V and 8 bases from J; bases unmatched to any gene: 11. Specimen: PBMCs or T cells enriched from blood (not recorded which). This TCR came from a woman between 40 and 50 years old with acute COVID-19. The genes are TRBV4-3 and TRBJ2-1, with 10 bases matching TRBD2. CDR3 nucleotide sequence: TGCGCCAGCAGCCCGGACAGCGGGAGGGCCCTGGATGAGCAGTTCTTC. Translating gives CASSPDSGRALDEQFF.